The rows below give T cell receptor beta chains drawn from one sample of a study of neurological immune-mediated disorders. Via MiXCR, TCRdb re-called the 5' RACE reads, giving one row per CDR3 protein. This sample has 40,000 to 55,000 distinct CDR3 sequences; roughly 3.2% occur once, and the top ten carry about 14%. The sequenced sample was PBMCs. The receptors shown here come from a woman aged 45-65 years with multiple sclerosis. Both conserved end residues are part of each CDR3. Each record gives: V gene, clone size, J gene, D gene, CDR3 DNA, CDR3 protein. The D gene is left open where the match is weak. Clone sizes are shown as once, few or many counts, or a class when the clone is expanded.

>TRBV28|many|TRBJ2-3|NA
TGTGCCAGCAGTCTTTTTGCGGGAACTAGGATCGCAGATACGCAGTATTTT
CASSLFAGTRIADTQYF
>TRBV6-1|many|TRBJ1-1|NA
TGTGCCAGCAGTGAAGCAGACTTTACACGGACTGAAGCTTTCTTT
CASSEADFTRTEAFF
>TRBV20-1|many|TRBJ2-1|TRBD2
TGCAGTGCTAGAGCCCTGACTAGCGGGGGGGACAATGAGCAGTTCTTC
CSARALTSGGDNEQFF
>TRBV7-2|many|TRBJ2-3|NA
TGTGCCAGCACCCAAGGAGATACGCAGTATTTT
CASTQGDTQYF
>TRBV2|many|TRBJ2-5|NA
TGTGCCAGCAGTCGCGGCTCTAGGGGCTTC
CASSRGSRGF
>TRBV4-2|many|TRBJ2-5|NA
TGTGCCAGCAGCCCAAGGGCTAGGAGATATGAAGAGACCCAGTACTTC
CASSPRARRYEETQYF
>TRBV27|many|TRBJ2-7|TRBD1
TGTGCCAGCAGGTATAGACAGGGTAGCTCCTACGAGCAGTACTTC
CASRYRQGSSYEQYF
>TRBV5-6|many|TRBJ1-1|NA
TGTGCCAGCAGCCTAACGGACACTGAAGCTTTCTTT
CASSLTDTEAFF
>TRBV12-3/TRBV12-4|many|TRBJ1-2|NA
TGTGCCAGCAGTTTGGACCGACTGATACGCTACACCTTC
CASSLDRLIRYTF
>TRBV9|many|TRBJ2-3|TRBD2
TGTGCCAGCAGCGACAGCGGGAGGTGGGCCACAGATACGCAGTATTTT
CASSDSGRWATDTQYF
>TRBV12-3/TRBV12-4|many|TRBJ2-5|NA
TGTGCCAGCAGTTCGATAGGATTGCGAGAGACCCAGTACTTC
CASSSIGLRETQYF
>TRBV20-1|many|TRBJ2-2|NA
TGCAGTGCTAGAGATTTTAGGTTCGGTGCCGGGGAGCTGTTTTTT
CSARDFRFGAGELFF
>TRBV7-2|many|TRBJ2-5|NA
TGTGCCAGCAGCTTCTCCGGGGACCAAGGGGCCCAGTACTTC
CASSFSGDQGAQYF
>TRBV18|many|TRBJ2-7|NA
TGTGCCAGCTCACCTTCGTCAGGACAGAGCTCCTACGAGCAGTACTTC
CASSPSSGQSSYEQYF
>TRBV20-1|many|TRBJ2-3|TRBD2
TGCAGTGCTAGAAGGCCGACTAGCGGGAGAGATTTGGGCACAGATACGCAGTATTTT
CSARRPTSGRDLGTDTQYF
>TRBV20-1|many|TRBJ2-1|NA
TGCAGTGCTAGAGGAGTAAATGAGCAGTTCTTC
CSARGVNEQFF
>TRBV20-1|many|TRBJ1-1|NA
TGCAGTGCTAGCGCGACCTGGTTGACTGAAGCTTTCTTT
CSASATWLTEAFF
>TRBV7-9|many|TRBJ2-5|TRBD2
TGTGCCAGCAGCTTAGTTGCGGGAGGAGAGACCCAGTACTTC
CASSLVAGGETQYF
>TRBV5-1|many|TRBJ1-5|NA
TGCGCCAGCAGCTTGGCGGGACACAACAATCAGCCCCAGCATTTT
CASSLAGHNNQPQHF
>TRBV4-1|few|TRBJ2-5|TRBD1
TGCGCCAGCAGCCAAGGGAGCAGGGGGACGGAGACCCAGTACTTC
CASSQGSRGTETQYF
>TRBV20-1|many|TRBJ2-1|TRBD2
TGCAGTGCTAGAGGAGGAGCGGGGGGCCGGGAGCAGTTCTTC
CSARGGAGGREQFF
>TRBV7-9|many|TRBJ2-1|TRBD2
TGTGCCAGCAGCTTAAGTAGCGGGGTCAATGAGCAGTTCTTC
CASSLSSGVNEQFF